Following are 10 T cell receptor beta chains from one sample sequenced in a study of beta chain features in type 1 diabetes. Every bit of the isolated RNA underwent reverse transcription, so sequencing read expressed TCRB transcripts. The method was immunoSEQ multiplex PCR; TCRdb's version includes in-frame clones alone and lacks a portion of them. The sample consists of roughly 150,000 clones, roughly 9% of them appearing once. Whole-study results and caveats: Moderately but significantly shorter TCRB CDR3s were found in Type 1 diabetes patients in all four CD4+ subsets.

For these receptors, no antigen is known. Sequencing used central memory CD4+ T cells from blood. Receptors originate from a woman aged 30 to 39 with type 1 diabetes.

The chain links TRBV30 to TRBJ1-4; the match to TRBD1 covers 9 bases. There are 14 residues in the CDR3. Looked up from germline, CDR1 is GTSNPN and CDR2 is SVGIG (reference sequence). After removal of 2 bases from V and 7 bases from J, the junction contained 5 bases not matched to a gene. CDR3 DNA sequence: TGTGCCTGGAGTCGACAGGGGGGAGGTGAAAAACTGTTTTTT. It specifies CAWSRQGGGEKLFF.

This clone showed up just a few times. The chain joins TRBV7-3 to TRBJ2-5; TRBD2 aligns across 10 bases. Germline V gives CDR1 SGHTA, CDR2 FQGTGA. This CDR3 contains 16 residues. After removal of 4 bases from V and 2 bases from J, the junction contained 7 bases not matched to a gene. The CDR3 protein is CASSSSGTSAQETQYF. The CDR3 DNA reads TGTGCCAGCAGCTCCTCCGGGACTAGCGCACAAGAGACCCAGTACTTC. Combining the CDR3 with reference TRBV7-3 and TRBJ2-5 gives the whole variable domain GAGVSQTPSNKVTEKGKYVELRCDPISGHTALYWYRQSLGQGPEFLIYFQGTGAADDSGLPNDRFFAVRPEGSVSTLKIQRTERGDSAVYLCASSSSGTSAQETQYFGPGTRLLVL.

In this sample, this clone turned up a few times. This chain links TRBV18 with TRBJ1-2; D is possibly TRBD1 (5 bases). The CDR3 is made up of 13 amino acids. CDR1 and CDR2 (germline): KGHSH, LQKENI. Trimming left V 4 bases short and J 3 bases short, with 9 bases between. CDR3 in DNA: TGTGCCAGCTCACGCGGACAAGACTATGGCTACACCTTC. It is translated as CASSRGQDYGYTF.

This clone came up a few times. The CDR3 spells CASSLASRQGHYGYTF. The CDR3, as DNA: TGTGCCAGCAGCTTAGCCTCCCGACAGGGACACTATGGCTACACCTTC. This sequence joins TRBV13 and TRBJ1-2, with TRBD1 matching over 7 bases. V shed 1 base, J shed 3 bases, and the junction held 8 bases outside the gene matches. The CDR3 extends over 16 amino acids. Germline CDR1 is PRHDT and CDR2 is FYEKMQ (reference sequence).

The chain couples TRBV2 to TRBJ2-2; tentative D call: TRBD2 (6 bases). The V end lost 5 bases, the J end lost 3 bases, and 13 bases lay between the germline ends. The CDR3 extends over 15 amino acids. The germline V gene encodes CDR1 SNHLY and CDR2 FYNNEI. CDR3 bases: TGTGCCAGCAGTACAGCGGGTAGTGACACCGGGGAGCTGTTTTTT. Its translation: CASSTAGSDTGELFF.

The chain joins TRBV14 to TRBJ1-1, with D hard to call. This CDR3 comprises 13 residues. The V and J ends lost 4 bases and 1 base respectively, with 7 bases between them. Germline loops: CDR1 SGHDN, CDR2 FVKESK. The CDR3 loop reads CASSPHSNTEAFF. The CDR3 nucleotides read TGTGCCAGCAGCCCCCACTCGAACACTGAAGCTTTCTTT.

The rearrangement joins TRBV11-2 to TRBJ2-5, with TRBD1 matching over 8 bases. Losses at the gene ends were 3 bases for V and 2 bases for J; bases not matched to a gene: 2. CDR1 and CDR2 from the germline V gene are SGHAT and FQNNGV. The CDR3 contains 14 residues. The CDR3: CASSFGQGQETQYF. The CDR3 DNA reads TGTGCCAGCAGCTTCGGACAGGGACAAGAGACCCAGTACTTC. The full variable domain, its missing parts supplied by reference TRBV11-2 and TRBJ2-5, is EAGVAQSPRYKIIEKRQSVAFWCNPISGHATLYWYQQILGQGPKLLIQFQNNGVVDDSQLPKDRFSAERLKGVDSTLKIQPAKLEDSAVYLCASSFGQGQETQYFGPGTRLLVL.

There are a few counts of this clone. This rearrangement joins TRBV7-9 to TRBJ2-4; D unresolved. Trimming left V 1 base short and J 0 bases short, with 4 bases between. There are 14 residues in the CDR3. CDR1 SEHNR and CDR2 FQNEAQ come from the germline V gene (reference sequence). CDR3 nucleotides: TGTGCCAGCAGCTTAGGACTAGCCAAAAACATTCAGTACTTC. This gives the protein CASSLGLAKNIQYF.

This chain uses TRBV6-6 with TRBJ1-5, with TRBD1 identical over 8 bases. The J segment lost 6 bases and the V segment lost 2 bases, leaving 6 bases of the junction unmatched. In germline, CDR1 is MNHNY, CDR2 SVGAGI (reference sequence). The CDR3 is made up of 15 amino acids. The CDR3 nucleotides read TGTGCCAGCAGTTACGCAGGACAGGGAGGTCAGCCCCAGCATTTT. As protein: CASSYAGQGGQPQHF.

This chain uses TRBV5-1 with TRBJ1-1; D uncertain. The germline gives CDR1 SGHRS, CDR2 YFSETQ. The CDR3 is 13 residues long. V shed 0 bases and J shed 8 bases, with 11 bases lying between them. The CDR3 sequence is CASSLDRGIEAFF. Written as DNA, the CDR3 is TGCGCCAGCAGCTTGGATCGGGGTATAGAAGCTTTCTTT.